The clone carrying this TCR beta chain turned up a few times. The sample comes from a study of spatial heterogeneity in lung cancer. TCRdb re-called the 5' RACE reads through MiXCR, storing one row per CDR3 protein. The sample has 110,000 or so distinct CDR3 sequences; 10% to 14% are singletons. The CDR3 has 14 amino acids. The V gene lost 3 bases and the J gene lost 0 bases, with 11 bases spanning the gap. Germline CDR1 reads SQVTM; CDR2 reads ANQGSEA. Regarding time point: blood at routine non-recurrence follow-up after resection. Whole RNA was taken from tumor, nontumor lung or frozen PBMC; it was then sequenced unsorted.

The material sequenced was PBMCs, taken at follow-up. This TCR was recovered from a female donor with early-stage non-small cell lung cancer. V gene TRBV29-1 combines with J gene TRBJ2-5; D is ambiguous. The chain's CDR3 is CSVDPPKYQETQYF. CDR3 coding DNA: TGCAGCGTTGATCCCCCTAAATACCAAGAGACCCAGTACTTC.